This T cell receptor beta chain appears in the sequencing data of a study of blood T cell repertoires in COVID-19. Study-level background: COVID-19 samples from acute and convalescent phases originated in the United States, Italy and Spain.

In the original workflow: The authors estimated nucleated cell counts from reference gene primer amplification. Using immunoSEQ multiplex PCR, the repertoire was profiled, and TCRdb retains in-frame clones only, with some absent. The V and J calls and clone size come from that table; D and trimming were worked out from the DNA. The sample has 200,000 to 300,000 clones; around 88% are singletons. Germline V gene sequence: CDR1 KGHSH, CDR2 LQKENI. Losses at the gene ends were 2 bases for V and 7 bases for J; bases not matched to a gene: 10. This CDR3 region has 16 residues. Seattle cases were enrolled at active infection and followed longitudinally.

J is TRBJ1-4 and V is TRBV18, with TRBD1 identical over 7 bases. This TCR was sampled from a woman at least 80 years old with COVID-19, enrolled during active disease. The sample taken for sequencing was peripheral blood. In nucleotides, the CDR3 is TGTGCCAGCTCACCAACCCTAGGGGGCAGGGTTGAAAAACTGTTTTTT. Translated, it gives CASSPTLGGRVEKLFF.